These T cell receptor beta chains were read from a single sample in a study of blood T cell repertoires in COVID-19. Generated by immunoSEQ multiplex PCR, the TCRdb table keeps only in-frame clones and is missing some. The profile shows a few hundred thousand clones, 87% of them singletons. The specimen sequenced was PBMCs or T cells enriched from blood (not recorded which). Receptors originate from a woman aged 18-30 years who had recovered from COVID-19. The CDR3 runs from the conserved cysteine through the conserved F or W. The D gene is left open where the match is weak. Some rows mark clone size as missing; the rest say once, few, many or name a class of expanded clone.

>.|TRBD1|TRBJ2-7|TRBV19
CASRARGQGSSYEQYF
TGTGCCAGTAGAGCACGGGGACAGGGAAGCTCCTACGAGCAGTACTTC
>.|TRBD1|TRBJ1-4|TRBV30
CAWKDRRYNEKLFF
TGTGCCTGGAAGGACAGGAGATATAATGAAAAACTGTTTTTT
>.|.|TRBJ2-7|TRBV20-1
CSAAQAYEQYF
TGCAGTGCCGCCCAGGCCTACGAGCAGTACTTC
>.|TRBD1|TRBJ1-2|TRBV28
CASMPGGSYGYTF
TGTGCCAGCATGCCAGGGGGCAGCTATGGCTACACCTTC
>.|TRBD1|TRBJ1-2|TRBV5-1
CASSLGQGYYGYTF
TGCGCCAGCAGCTTGGGACAGGGCTACTATGGCTACACCTTC
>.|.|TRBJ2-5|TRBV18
CASSPGMTGIGETQYF
TGTGCCAGCTCACCGGGCATGACCGGGATAGGGGAGACCCAGTACTTC
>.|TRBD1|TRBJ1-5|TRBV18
CASSPQGAGSNQPQHF
TGTGCCAGCTCACCACAGGGGGCAGGAAGCAATCAGCCCCAGCATTTT
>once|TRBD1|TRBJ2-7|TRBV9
CASSEPGQDYEQYF
TGTGCCAGCAGCGAACCGGGACAGGACTACGAGCAGTACTTC
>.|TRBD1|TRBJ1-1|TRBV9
CASSVIRGDTEAFF
TGTGCCAGCAGCGTTATCAGGGGGGACACTGAAGCTTTCTTT
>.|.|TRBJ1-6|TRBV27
CASKRGGSSYNSPLHF
TGTGCCAGCAAGAGGGGGGGGAGCTCCTATAATTCACCCCTCCACTTT